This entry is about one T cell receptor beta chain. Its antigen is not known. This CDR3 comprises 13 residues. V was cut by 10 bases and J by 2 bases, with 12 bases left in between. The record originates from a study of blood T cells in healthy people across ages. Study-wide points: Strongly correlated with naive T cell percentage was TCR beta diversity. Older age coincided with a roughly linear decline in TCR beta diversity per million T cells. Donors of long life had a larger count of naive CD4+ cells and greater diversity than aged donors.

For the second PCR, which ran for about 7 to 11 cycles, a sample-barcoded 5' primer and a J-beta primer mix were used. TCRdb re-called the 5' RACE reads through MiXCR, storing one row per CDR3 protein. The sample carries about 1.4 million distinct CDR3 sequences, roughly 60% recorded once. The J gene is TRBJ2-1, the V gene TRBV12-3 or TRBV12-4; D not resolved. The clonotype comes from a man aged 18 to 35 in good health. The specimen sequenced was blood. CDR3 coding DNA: TGTGCCACCTCACTCAAGGCCTACAATGAGCAGTTCTTC. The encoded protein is CATSLKAYNEQFF.